This T cell receptor (beta chain) was captured by sequencing in a study of cytomegalovirus exposure and HLA in healthy donors. On this clone itself: Its matching antigen is unknown.

The PCR ran on 60 Vbeta and 13 Jbeta primers. Here immunoSEQ multiplex PCR was the method, and the copy in TCRdb shows in-frame clones only, minus some. The sample shows around 110,000 clones, about two thirds of them seen only once. Findings and caveats of the study: Specificity for CMV antigens was confirmed in vitro for a few of the CMV-associated chains. In a later analysis, TCR beta V- and J-gene trimming was associated with a missense DCLRE1C variant.

The CDR3 covers 14 residues. After removal of 3 bases from V and 2 bases from J, the junction contained 2 bases not matched to a gene. Germline-derived CDR1 and CDR2 are SGHRS and YFSETQ. The chain couples TRBV5-1 to TRBJ2-3, with 8 bases matching TRBD1. The sequence derives from a young man in good health and CMV-seropositive. Sequencing was performed on PBMCs. In DNA, the CDR3 is TGCGCCAGCAGCTCGGGACAGGCCACAGATACGCAGTATTTT. This translates into CASSSGQATDTQYF.